These 5 T cell receptor beta chains were all obtained from the same sample, sequenced in a study of T-cell memory formation after mild COVID-19. TCRdb independently ran MiXCR on the 5' RACE reads; one entry per CDR3 protein. The sample includes 350,000 or so distinct CDR3 sequences, 20% to 25% of them seen just once. Sequenced material: PBMCs or a T cell subset sorted from them (not recorded which). The receptors here all came from a man between 18 and 35 years old who had mild COVID-19 (a few samples of this study predate the infection). Cell type and time point are not known.

This clonotype was counted at least ten times. This rearrangement joins TRBV11-2 to TRBJ1-2, with a tentative D call TRBD1 (5 bases). The V gene's germline CDR1 is SGHAT and CDR2 FQNNGV. CDR3 length: 15 amino acids. Between the trimmed V and J ends, which lost 4 bases and 2 bases, there was a span of 14 bases. The CDR3 DNA reads as TGTGCCAGCAGCTCGGCCGACAGTGACAACTATGGCTACACCTTC. This translates into CASSSADSDNYGYTF.

The chain joins TRBV12-3 or TRBV12-4 to TRBJ2-4, with TRBD1 identical over 7 bases. The length of the CDR3 is 14 residues. The junction had 5 bases not matched to a gene; V was cut back by 3 bases and J by 6 bases. CDR3 DNA sequence: TGTGCCAGCAGTTTTGCACAGGGGACAAACATTCAGTACTTC. Amino acid sequence: CASSFAQGTNIQYF.

This clonotype showed up just a few times. V gene TRBV21-1 combines with J gene TRBJ2-3; the D call of TRBD2 is as the table states it, not checked on the DNA. TRBV21-1 is labeled a pseudogene. The CDR3 is 16 amino acids. In DNA, the CDR3 is TGTGCCAGCAGCCCATGGGCCTATAGGGGCACAGATACGCAGTATTTT. Protein: CASSPWAYRGTDTQYF.

This clonotype was detected only a few times. CDR3 protein: CAISDGTKTADTQYF. DNA for the CDR3: TGTGCCATCAGTGACGGGACTAAGACAGCAGATACGCAGTATTTT. The chain couples TRBV10-3 to TRBJ2-3; 7 bases align to TRBD2. Germline V gene data show CDR1 as ENHRY and CDR2 as SYGVKD. This CDR3 contains 15 residues. After removal of 3 bases from V and 4 bases from J, the junction contained 7 bases not matched to a gene.

The chain recombines TRBV2 with TRBJ1-1; TRBD1 agrees at 9 bases. The germline V gene encodes CDR1 SNHLY and CDR2 FYNNEI. The CDR3 consists of 13 residues. V lost 6 bases, J lost 10 bases, and 9 bases stayed unmatched. For the CDR3, the DNA is TGTGCCAGCAGGACCGGACAGGGGCTAGGAGCTTTCTTT. Translated, it gives CASRTGQGLGAFF.